This T cell receptor (beta chain) is from a study of T cell responses to AZD1222 COVID-19 vaccine. Study-wide points: Spike-specific TCR breadth rose after two AZD1222 doses, and depth rose as well. Only 5 to 7 AZD1222 recipients were seropositive at baseline. Clonal diversity was possibly underestimated; the donors were predominantly white British and more often female.

The CDR3 covers 14 residues. Germline lookup yields CDR1 SGHAT and CDR2 FQNNGV. Trimming took off 5 bases at V and 1 base at J, with 11 bases between the two ends. The table came from immunoSEQ multiplex PCR; TCRdb's copy has only in-frame clones and leaves some out. Found here are tens of thousands of clones, around four fifths of them singletons; the top ten hold around 3%. Comments on this clone: Its antigen remains unidentified.

This specimen was peripheral blood, taken on day 0 of AZD1222 vaccination. This receptor was taken from an adult in good health. The chain joins TRBV11-2 to TRBJ2-5; TRBD1 might be the D (6 bases). CDR3 loop: CASSPRQVQETQYF. In nucleotides, the CDR3 is TGTGCCAGCAGCCCTCGACAGGTCCAAGAGACCCAGTACTTC.